The 22 T cell receptor beta chains given below trace back to one sample, sequenced in a study of shared clonotypes between healthy human individuals. Measured with immunoSEQ multiplex PCR; TCRdb has only the in-frame clones, and not every one. The profile covers around 2.5 million clones, with roughly 93% appearing a single time and 0.36% taken by the ten largest. Sequencing was done on a sample of naive CD4+ T cells from PBMCs. Subset meaning: CD45RA+ positively selected. All receptors derive from a man aged 18 to 30 in good health. Some clones in this sample may be carry-over from other donors' samples.

The chain employs TRBV4-1 and TRBJ2-5, with D possibly matching TRBD2 (6 bases). The J call could be wrong; TRBJ2-7 is a better fit for the DNA end. CDR3 length: 13 amino acids. Germline values: CDR1 MGHRA, CDR2 YSYEKL. CDR3 loop: CASSLTTGDEQYF. CDR3 bases: TGCGCCAGCAGCCTCACGACGGGGGACGAGCAGTACTTC.

The rearrangement uses TRBV19 and TRBJ2-1; TRBD2 aligns across 8 bases. The CDR3 runs 17 residues. Germline loops: CDR1 LNHDA, CDR2 SQIVND (reference sequence). The J segment lost 0 bases and the V segment lost 6 bases, leaving 10 bases of the junction unmatched. CDR3 nucleotide sequence: TGTGCCAGTAGACAGATTAGCGGGACCAGCTCCTACAATGAGCAGTTCTTC. As protein: CASRQISGTSSYNEQFF.

V is TRBV29-1 and J is TRBJ2-7; a weak D match, TRBD1 (5 bases). Germline V lookup: CDR1 SQVTM, CDR2 ANQGSEA. V was pared by 8 bases and J by 4 bases, with 18 bases between. CDR3 length: 13 amino acids. The CDR3 nucleotides read TGCAGCTCGTGGGGCGGACCACCGTACGAGCAGTACTTC. Protein product: CSSWGGPPYEQYF.

The chain carries TRBV5-8 and TRBJ1-5; D is unresolved. CDR3 length: 12 residues. V was pared by 0 bases and J by 5 bases, with 3 bases between. Germline V CDR1 and CDR2: SGHTS, YDEGEE. The CDR3 region is CASSLAYQPQHF. DNA for the CDR3: TGTGCCAGCAGCTTGGCCTATCAGCCCCAGCATTTT.

CDR3 DNA sequence: TGTGCCATCAGTGACGACAGTGACTATGGCTACACCTTC. Its protein product is CAISDDSDYGYTF. The chain links TRBV10-3 to TRBJ1-2; D might be TRBD1 (5 bases). The CDR3 runs 13 residues. V was cut by 3 bases and J by 3 bases, with 8 bases left in between. Germline V gene data show CDR1 as ENHRY and CDR2 as SYGVKD.

The chain recombines TRBV7-2 with TRBJ2-1; D uncertain. CDR1 SGHTA and CDR2 FQGNSA come from the germline V gene. Deletions cut 0 bases from V and 5 bases from J, with 5 bases between. This CDR3 has 13 residues. The CDR3 DNA reads TGTGCCAGCAGCTTAGCGCTGAACAATGAGCAGTTCTTC. It yields the protein CASSLALNNEQFF.

This clone was detected once. The chain couples TRBV7-2 to TRBJ2-1, with 9 bases aligning to TRBD1. With 5 bases clipped from V and 6 bases from J, the junction kept 8 bases outside the gene matches. Per germline, CDR1 SGHTA and CDR2 FQGNSA. The CDR3 covers 15 residues. The CDR3 sequence: CASSQGQGWFNEQFF. Written as DNA, the CDR3 is TGTGCCAGCAGCCAAGGACAGGGGTGGTTCAATGAGCAGTTCTTC.

The rearrangement uses TRBV2 and TRBJ2-7, with D possibly matching TRBD2 (6 bases). From germline, CDR1 is SNHLY and CDR2 FYNNEI. V was clipped by 3 bases and J by 2 bases, with 14 bases between them. CDR3 size: 15 residues. The DNA for the CDR3 is TGTGCCAGCAGTGATTATGGGACGGGGGCCTACGAGCAGTACTTC. Translating gives CASSDYGTGAYEQYF.

The chain employs TRBV4-1 and TRBJ1-6, with TRBD1 as a possible D gene (5 bases). The CDR3 covers 16 residues. Trimming took off 1 base at V and 8 bases at J, with 15 bases between the two ends. Germline loops: CDR1 MGHRA, CDR2 YSYEKL. The CDR3 loop reads CASSQAFRQTHSPLHF. DNA for the CDR3: TGCGCCAGCAGCCAAGCCTTTAGACAGACCCATTCACCCCTCCACTTT.

J is TRBJ2-2 and V is TRBV7-3; 8 positions agree with TRBD1. Germline CDR1 and CDR2: SGHTA and FQGTGA. V shed 5 bases and J 2 bases; nucleotides not matched to a gene: 4. The CDR3 is 15 amino acids. CDR3 sequence reads: CASSRTGRNTGELFF. DNA of the CDR3: TGTGCCAGCAGCAGGACAGGGAGAAACACCGGGGAGCTGTTTTTT.

The chain combines TRBV7-8 with TRBJ2-3; D remains ambiguous. Trimming took 1 base from V and 4 from J, leaving 6 bases between them. The CDR3 has 13 amino acids. The germline CDR1 and CDR2 sequences are SGHVS and FQNEAQ. The DNA of the CDR3 is TGTGCCAGCAGCTTAGTGGGCCCAGATACGCAGTATTTT. The encoded protein is CASSLVGPDTQYF.

This rearrangement joins TRBV6-6 to TRBJ1-2; D perhaps matches TRBD1 (6 bases). The V gene lost 5 bases and the J gene lost 3 bases, with 10 bases spanning the gap. The CDR3 extends over 13 amino acids. Per germline, CDR1 MNHNY and CDR2 SVGAGI (reference sequence). The CDR3, as DNA: TGTGCCAGCAGTAGCAGACAGGACTATGGCTACACCTTC. This encodes CASSSRQDYGYTF.

V and J are TRBV7-2 and TRBJ1-1; D gene ambiguous. The CDR3 loop spans 11 amino acids. V gave up 5 bases and J gave up 11 bases, with 12 bases separating them. From germline, CDR1 is SGHTA and CDR2 FQGNSA. This CDR3 reads CASSPGMGAFF. CDR3 bases: TGTGCCAGCAGCCCGGGGATGGGCGCTTTCTTT.

This clone was picked up a small number of times. The chain combines TRBV28 with TRBJ1-1; D call uncertain. The germline V gene has CDR1 MDHEN and CDR2 SYDVKM. Deletions cut 5 bases from V and 8 bases from J, with 9 bases between. The CDR3 is made up of 11 amino acids. DNA of the CDR3: TGTGCCAGCAGTGGAACCAGAGAAGCTTTCTTT. Amino acid sequence: CASSGTREAFF.

This chain uses TRBV6-6 with TRBJ2-2, with 8 bases aligning to TRBD2. The V gene's germline CDR1 is MNHNY and CDR2 SVGAGI (reference sequence). CDR3 length: 16 residues. The trim removed 7 bases at V and 6 bases at J, leaving 13 bases unmatched. The CDR3 region is CASNSLGGALPGELFF. The DNA of the CDR3 is TGTGCCAGCAACTCACTCGGGGGGGCGCTTCCCGGGGAGCTGTTTTTT.

V is TRBV19 and J is TRBJ2-3, with unresolved D. The CDR3 has 11 amino acids. Germline CDR1 reads LNHDA; CDR2 reads SQIVND (reference sequence). Deletions cut 5 bases from V and 2 bases from J, with 2 bases between. The DNA of the CDR3 is TGTGCCAGTAGTGTCACAGATACGCAGTATTTT. It is translated as CASSVTDTQYF.

A remark on this clone: Other DNA variants within this sample encode the same CDR3. The CDR3 DNA is TGTGCCAGCAGTTTCTCAGGTTCTGGGGCCAACGTCCTGACTTTC. Its translation is CASSFSGSGANVLTF. V usage is TRBV28 and J usage is TRBJ2-6; D unclear. Trimming pared 3 bases from V and 1 base from J, leaving 7 bases between. The germline V gene encodes CDR1 MDHEN and CDR2 SYDVKM. This CDR3 is built from 15 residues.

The chain has TRBV6-1 and TRBJ1-2, with TRBD1 matching over 7 bases. V gave up 4 bases and J gave up 2 bases; unmatched junction bases: 7. CDR3 length equals 15 residues. CDR1 MNHNS and CDR2 SASEGT come from the germline V gene. The CDR3 sequence: CASSAGTANNYGYTF. As DNA, the CDR3 is TGTGCCAGCAGTGCCGGGACAGCAAACAACTATGGCTACACCTTC.

J is TRBJ2-5 and V is TRBV19; 10 nucleotides align to TRBD1. Germline-derived CDR1 and CDR2 are LNHDA and SQIVND (reference sequence). The junction had 8 bases not matched to a gene; V was cut back by 6 bases and J by 4 bases. The CDR3 runs to 15 residues. The CDR3 protein is CASRSTGGSGETQYF. CDR3 coding DNA: TGTGCCAGTAGGTCGACAGGGGGCTCAGGAGAGACCCAGTACTTC.

A note on this clone: Within the sample, other DNA sequences also encode this same CDR3. The chain is built from TRBV9 and TRBJ2-3; D is undetermined. V dropped 1 base and J dropped 2 bases, with 8 bases sitting between them. Germline CDR1 reads SGDLS; CDR2 reads YYNGEE. This CDR3 spans 14 amino acids. The CDR3 loop is CASSVRGDTDTQYF. CDR3 DNA sequence: TGTGCCAGCAGCGTACGCGGAGACACAGATACGCAGTATTTT.

Comments on this clone: At one end the junction does not follow the germline gene, possibly because of a read error. The genes are TRBV9 and TRBJ2-3; D gene unclear. There are 15 residues in the CDR3. CDR1 is SGDLS, CDR2 YYNGEE, per germline. DNA of the CDR3: TGTGCCAGCAGCGTCCGGGCCCCTGGCACGGATACGCAGTATTTT. It translates to CASSVRAPGTDTQYF. Filled out from reference TRBV9 and TRBJ2-3, the complete variable domain reads DSGVTQTPKHLITATGQRVTLRCSPRSGDLSVYWYQQSLDQGLQFLIQYYNGEERAKGNILERFSAQQFPDLHSELNLSSLELGDSALYFCASSVRAPGTDTQYFGPGTRLTVL.

The V and J genes are TRBV10-3 and TRBJ2-1; possible D gene TRBD2, 5 bases. The germline V gene has CDR1 ENHRY and CDR2 SYGVKD. The V and J ends lost 0 bases and 9 bases respectively, with 12 bases between them. The CDR3 extends over 14 amino acids. CDR3 amino acids: CAISESSPGGEQFF. The CDR3 DNA follows: TGTGCCATCAGTGAGTCAAGCCCCGGAGGTGAGCAGTTCTTC.